The 8 T cell receptor beta chains below all came from one sample that was sequenced in a study of T cell responses to AZD1222 COVID-19 vaccine. Data came from immunoSEQ multiplex PCR; TCRdb stores just in-frame clones and leaves some out. In the table there are about 97,000 clones, about 88% of which are singletons. The specimen was peripheral blood, collected on day 0 of AZD1222 vaccination. These TCRs come from an adult in good health.

This clone was counted only a few times. The chain links TRBV9 to TRBJ2-3, with D perhaps matching TRBD2 (7 bases). CDR1 is SGDLS and CDR2 is YYNGEE in the germline V gene. This CDR3 region has 15 residues. V shed 4 bases and J shed 5 bases, with 17 bases lying between them. The CDR3 spells CASSPEAGAEDTQYF. The CDR3 region has the DNA TGTGCCAGCAGCCCGGAGGCGGGGGCGGAAGATACGCAGTATTTT.

J is TRBJ1-4 and V is TRBV2; maybe TRBD1 (5 bases). V lost 7 bases and J 8 bases, leaving 5 bases between the germline ends. The CDR3 is 10 amino acids. Germline V lookup: CDR1 SNHLY, CDR2 FYNNEI. CDR3 sequence (DNA): TGTGCCAGCAAGGGGGAAAAACTGTTTTTT. Amino acid sequence: CASKGEKLFF.

For this clone: At the DNA level, this CDR3 is encoded by other sequences in the same sample as well. The chain is built from TRBV19 and TRBJ1-6; D unresolved. This CDR3 has 14 residues. Trimming cost V 3 bases and J 4 bases, with 7 bases left between them. Germline CDR1 and CDR2: LNHDA and SQIVND (reference sequence). In DNA form, the CDR3 reads TGTGCCAGTAGTATGAGTCGGTATAATTCACCCCTCCACTTT. Translating it yields CASSMSRYNSPLHF.

This rearrangement joins TRBV30 to TRBJ1-4; D unresolved. Germline V gene sequence: CDR1 GTSNPN, CDR2 SVGIG (reference sequence). The CDR3 consists of 13 residues. Trimming stripped 0 bases from V and 3 bases from J, with 5 bases between. Written as DNA, the CDR3 is TGTGCCTGGAGTGTAGATCCTAATGAAAAACTGTTTTTT. This encodes CAWSVDPNEKLFF.

This clone was observed once. The J gene is TRBJ1-1, the V gene TRBV13, with 7 bases identical to TRBD1. The CDR3 is made up of 15 amino acids. Germline CDR1 is PRHDT and CDR2 is FYEKMQ (reference sequence). Trimming at V came to 5 bases and at J to 4 bases, leaving 10 bases not matched to a gene. CDR3 nucleotides: TGTGCCAGCAGCCCCTGGGACAGTAGGGTCACTGAAGCTTTCTTT. Protein sequence: CASSPWDSRVTEAFF.

The gene calls are TRBV2 and TRBJ1-2; 7 nucleotides line up with TRBD1. Germline V gene sequence: CDR1 SNHLY, CDR2 FYNNEI. V gave up 8 bases and J gave up 5 bases; unmatched junction bases: 8. The CDR3 consists of 13 residues. In DNA, the CDR3 is TGTGCCAGCCGGGCAGGGGGAAAATATGGCTACACCTTC. Protein: CASRAGGKYGYTF.

This clone was detected only a few times. The DNA of the CDR3 is TGTGCCACAGCAGACAGGGGGCGCGGGACTGAAGCTTTCTTT. Protein sequence: CATADRGRGTEAFF. V usage is TRBV19 and J usage is TRBJ1-1; 10 positions match TRBD1. V lost 10 bases to trimming and J lost 5 bases; unmatched junction nucleotides: 10. This CDR3 is built from 14 residues. Germline-derived CDR1 and CDR2 are LNHDA and SQIVND (reference sequence).

This chain joins TRBV18 and TRBJ2-7; 8 bases agree with TRBD1. CDR1 and CDR2 (germline): KGHSH, LQKENI. V shed 4 bases and J 3 bases; nucleotides not matched to a gene: 5. This CDR3 is built from 14 residues. CDR3 sequence: CASSRDGQGYEQYF. The DNA of the CDR3 is TGTGCCAGCTCACGGGACGGACAGGGCTACGAGCAGTACTTC.